The 19 T cell receptor beta chains listed next were all sequenced from one sample in a study of blood T cell repertoires in COVID-19. Produced via immunoSEQ multiplex PCR; TCRdb's table is partial and in-frame only. The table includes 200,000 to 250,000 clones, more than 85% detected once. Sequenced sample: peripheral blood. These receptors were obtained from a man in his fifties or sixties with COVID-19, enrolled during active disease.

This clone was seen once. V usage is TRBV2 and J usage is TRBJ2-5; 8 bases map to TRBD1. The CDR3 is 14 amino acids. Germline V gives CDR1 SNHLY, CDR2 FYNNEI. V lost 5 bases to trimming and J lost 4 bases; unmatched junction nucleotides: 6. CDR3 in DNA: TGTGCCAGCAGTCTAGGACAGGGCGGAGAGACCCAGTACTTC. Its translation is CASSLGQGGETQYF.

The sample holds one count of this clone. This chain joins TRBV13 and TRBJ1-2, with 9 nucleotides matching TRBD1. Germline lookup yields CDR1 PRHDT and CDR2 FYEKMQ (reference sequence). The V segment lost 1 base and the J segment 6 bases; nucleotides outside the gene matches: 9. This CDR3 is built from 16 residues. The CDR3 region is CASSLEGTGTEDGYTF. The CDR3 bases are TGTGCCAGCAGCTTAGAAGGGACAGGGACGGAGGATGGCTACACCTTC.

This chain links TRBV19 with TRBJ2-1; 8 positions match TRBD1. Germline V gives CDR1 LNHDA, CDR2 SQIVND (reference sequence). V lost 0 bases to trimming and J lost 12 bases; unmatched junction nucleotides: 10. CDR3 length: 15 amino acids. The CDR3 DNA is TGTGCCAGTAGTATAGACGCGACAGGGGCCCGAGTGCAGTTCTTC. Translation gives CASSIDATGARVQFF.

The chain combines TRBV6-6 with TRBJ2-7; 7 bases match TRBD2. CDR1 is MNHNY, CDR2 SVGAGI, per germline (reference sequence). This CDR3 is built from 15 residues. V was pared by 3 bases and J by 4 bases, with 9 bases of the junction left unmatched. The CDR3 DNA sequence: TGTGCCAGCAGTTATACCAGCGGGACTCCTTACGAGCAGTACTTC. Amino acid sequence: CASSYTSGTPYEQYF.

The rearrangement links TRBV7-9 to TRBJ2-7, with 9 bases fitting TRBD1. Trimming removed 7 bases from V and 6 bases from J; junction bases left unmatched: 7. The germline V gene has CDR1 SEHNR and CDR2 FQNEAQ (reference sequence). The CDR3 is made up of 13 amino acids. CDR3 loop: CASTRTGVGEQYF. Written as DNA, the CDR3 is TGTGCCAGCACCAGGACAGGGGTTGGCGAGCAGTACTTC.

The chain couples TRBV2 to TRBJ2-3; 8 nucleotides agree with TRBD2. Trimming took 6 bases from V and 5 from J; bases not matched to a gene: 1. This CDR3 is 12 amino acids long. The germline gives CDR1 SNHLY, CDR2 FYNNEI. CDR3 protein: CASSLAGDTQYF. In DNA, the CDR3 is TGTGCCAGCAGCCTAGCGGGAGATACGCAGTATTTT.

V and J are TRBV5-4 and TRBJ1-1; 8 nucleotides line up with TRBD1. V shed 3 bases and J 4 bases; nucleotides not matched to a gene: 11. This CDR3 region has 16 residues. Germline V CDR1 and CDR2: SGHNT, YYREEE (reference sequence). The CDR3 is CASSSPHRGVSTEAFF. The CDR3 coding sequence is TGTGCCAGCAGCTCACCCCACAGGGGGGTCAGCACTGAAGCTTTCTTT.

J is TRBJ1-2 and V is TRBV11-2; a weak D match, TRBD1 (6 bases). Between the trimmed V and J ends, which lost 5 bases and 10 bases, there was a span of 14 bases. Germline lookup yields CDR1 SGHAT and CDR2 FQNNGV. The CDR3 extends over 12 amino acids. For the CDR3, the DNA is TGTGCCAGCAGCACCCACAGGGAAGACTACACCTTC. This gives the protein CASSTHREDYTF.

This chain connects TRBV29-1 to TRBJ2-7; D is possibly TRBD1 (5 bases). The CDR3 is made up of 14 amino acids. Germline assignment: CDR1 SQVTM and CDR2 ANQGSEA. Trimming shortened V by 0 bases and J by 4 bases, and 13 bases separated the two germline ends. CDR3 loop: CSVEDRWTSYEQYF. The CDR3 coding sequence is TGCAGCGTTGAAGATCGGTGGACATCTTACGAGCAGTACTTC.

The gene calls are TRBV19 and TRBJ1-4; D unclear. The CDR3 is 13 amino acids. Trimming removed 8 bases at V and 5 bases at J, with 12 bases between. Germline CDR1 reads LNHDA; CDR2 reads SQIVND (reference sequence). CDR3 sequence (DNA): TGTGCCAGTTCAGAGGCCCCGAATGAAAAACTGTTTTTT. Residues: CASSEAPNEKLFF.

The V and J genes are TRBV19 and TRBJ2-1; D gene uncertain. The CDR3 totals 15 residues. V was cut by 5 bases and J by 7 bases, with 18 bases left in between. Germline V gives CDR1 LNHDA, CDR2 SQIVND (reference sequence). This CDR3 reads CASSPAAKAENEQFF. The CDR3 DNA sequence: TGTGCCAGTAGTCCCGCTGCGAAGGCGGAAAATGAGCAGTTCTTC.

The chain has TRBV5-1 and TRBJ2-3; 7 bases are a match to TRBD2. The ends lost 4 bases at V and 0 bases at J; junction bases unmatched: 5. CDR3 length: 15 amino acids. CDR1 and CDR2 from the germline V gene are SGHRS and YFSETQ. CDR3 nucleotide sequence: TGCGCCAGCAGCCTAGGACTAGAGAGCACAGATACGCAGTATTTT. Translation gives CASSLGLESTDTQYF.

The CDR3 region is CAISDTSGYNTGELFF. In DNA, the CDR3 is TGTGCCATCAGTGATACTAGCGGTTATAACACCGGGGAGCTGTTTTTT. This sequence joins TRBV10-3 and TRBJ2-2; TRBD2 aligns across 8 bases. V was pared by 3 bases and J by 2 bases, with 5 bases of the junction left unmatched. Germline V gives CDR1 ENHRY, CDR2 SYGVKD. The CDR3 covers 16 residues.

The J gene is TRBJ1-4, the V gene TRBV9; D possibly corresponds to TRBD1 (5 bases). The CDR3 length is 14 residues. Germline loops: CDR1 SGDLS, CDR2 YYNGEE. Trimming removed 0 bases from V and 8 bases from J, with 11 bases in between. CDR3 nucleotides: TGTGCCAGCAGCGTAGATGCGGGACGCGAAAAACTGTTTTTT. The encoded protein is CASSVDAGREKLFF.

V usage is TRBV5-1 and J usage is TRBJ2-7, with 12 nucleotides matching TRBD1. This CDR3 comprises 15 residues. V lost 4 bases and J lost 6; bases outside the gene matches: 8. Germline loops: CDR1 SGHRS, CDR2 YFSETQ. The DNA for the CDR3 is TGCGCCAGCAGCACAAGCCGGGACAGGGGGCGCGAGCAGTACTTC. Residues: CASSTSRDRGREQYF.

The J gene is TRBJ1-1, the V gene TRBV5-4; unclear D gene. Trimming shortened V by 1 base and J by 0 bases, and 10 bases separated the two germline ends. From germline, CDR1 is SGHNT and CDR2 YYREEE (reference sequence). The CDR3 has 15 residues. CDR3 in amino acids: CASSLPGNMNTEAFF. For the CDR3, the DNA is TGTGCCAGCAGCTTGCCAGGCAACATGAACACTGAAGCTTTCTTT.

The chain couples TRBV5-1 to TRBJ2-1; no firm D call. This CDR3 spans 16 amino acids. The V end was cut by 0 bases, the J end by 4 bases, with 14 bases between. In germline, CDR1 is SGHRS, CDR2 YFSETQ. CDR3 DNA sequence: TGCGCCAGCAGCTTGGCCGTCCTAGGCGCTTACAATGAGCAGTTCTTC. Residues: CASSLAVLGAYNEQFF.

Of note for this clone: One end of the junction varies from germline; a read error may be responsible. J is TRBJ2-1 and V is TRBV7-7; TRBD2 matches 10 bases. The germline gives CDR1 SSHAT, CDR2 FNYEAQ (reference sequence). This CDR3 is 15 amino acids long. The CDR3 loop reads CASSKAGGGYNEQFF. The CDR3 DNA reads TGTGCTAGCAGCAAAGCGGGAGGGGGCTACAATGAGCAGTTCTTC.

The chain combines TRBV13 with TRBJ2-7; D gene uncertain. Germline loops: CDR1 PRHDT, CDR2 FYEKMQ (reference sequence). The CDR3 is 13 amino acids. The V end was cut by 0 bases, the J end by 4 bases, with 7 bases between. CDR3 DNA: TGTGCCAGCAGCTTAGGGCATAGATACGAGCAGTACTTC. Protein product: CASSLGHRYEQYF.